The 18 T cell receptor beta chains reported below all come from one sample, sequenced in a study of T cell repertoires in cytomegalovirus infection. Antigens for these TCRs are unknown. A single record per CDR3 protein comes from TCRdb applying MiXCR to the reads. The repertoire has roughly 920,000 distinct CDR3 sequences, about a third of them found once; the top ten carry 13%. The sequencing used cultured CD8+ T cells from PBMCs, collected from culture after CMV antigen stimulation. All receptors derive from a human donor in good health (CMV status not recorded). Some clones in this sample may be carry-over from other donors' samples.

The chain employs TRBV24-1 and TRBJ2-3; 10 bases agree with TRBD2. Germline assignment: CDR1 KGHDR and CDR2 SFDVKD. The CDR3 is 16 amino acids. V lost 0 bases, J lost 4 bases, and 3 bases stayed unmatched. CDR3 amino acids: CATSDLTSGDADTQYF. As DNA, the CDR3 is TGTGCCACCAGTGATTTGACTAGCGGGGACGCAGATACGCAGTATTTT.

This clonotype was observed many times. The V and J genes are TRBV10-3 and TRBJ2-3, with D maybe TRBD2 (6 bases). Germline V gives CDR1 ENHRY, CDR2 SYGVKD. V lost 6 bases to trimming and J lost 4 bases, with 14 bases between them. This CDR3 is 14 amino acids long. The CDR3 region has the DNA TGTGCCATCAGCGGTCTGGGGGGAGCAGATACGCAGTATTTT. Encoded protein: CAISGLGGADTQYF.

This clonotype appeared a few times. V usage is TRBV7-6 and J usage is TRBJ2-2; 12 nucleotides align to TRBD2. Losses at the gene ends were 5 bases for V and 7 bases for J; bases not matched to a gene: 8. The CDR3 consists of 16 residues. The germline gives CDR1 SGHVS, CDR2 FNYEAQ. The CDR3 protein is CASSPRLAGVIGELFF. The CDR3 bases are TGTGCCAGCAGCCCACGACTAGCGGGGGTCATCGGGGAGCTGTTTTTT.

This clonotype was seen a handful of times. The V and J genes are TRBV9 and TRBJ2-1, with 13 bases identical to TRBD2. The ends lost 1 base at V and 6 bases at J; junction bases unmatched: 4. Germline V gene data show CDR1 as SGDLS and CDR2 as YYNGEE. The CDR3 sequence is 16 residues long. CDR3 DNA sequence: TGTGCCAGCAGCGTAAAACGGACTAGCGGGAGCAATGAGCAGTTCTTC. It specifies CASSVKRTSGSNEQFF.

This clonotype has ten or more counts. Here the CDR3 DNA reads TGTGCCAGCAGCCACTCCCAGGGTATGGTTCTTAATGAGCAGTTCTTC. It translates to CASSHSQGMVLNEQFF. The genes are TRBV7-2 and TRBJ2-1; a possible D gene is TRBD1 (5 bases). Looked up from germline, CDR1 is SGHTA and CDR2 is FQGNSA. With 5 bases removed from V and 7 bases from J, the gap between germline ends came to 21 bases. This CDR3 has 16 amino acids.

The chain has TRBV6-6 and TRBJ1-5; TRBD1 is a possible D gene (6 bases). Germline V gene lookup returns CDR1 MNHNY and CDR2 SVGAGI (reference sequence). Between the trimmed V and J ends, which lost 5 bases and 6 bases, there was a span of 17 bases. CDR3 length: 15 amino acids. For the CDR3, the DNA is TGTGCCAGCAGTACACAGGGTCGAGGCCCTCAGCCCCAGCATTTT. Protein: CASSTQGRGPQPQHF.

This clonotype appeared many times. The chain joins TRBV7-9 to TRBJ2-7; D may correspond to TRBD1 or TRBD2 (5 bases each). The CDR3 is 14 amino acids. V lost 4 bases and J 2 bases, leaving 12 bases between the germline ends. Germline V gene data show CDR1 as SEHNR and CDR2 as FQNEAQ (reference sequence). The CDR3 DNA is TGTGCCAGCAGCTCGGGACGGGAAGCCTACGAGCAGTACGTC. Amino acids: CASSSGREAYEQYV.

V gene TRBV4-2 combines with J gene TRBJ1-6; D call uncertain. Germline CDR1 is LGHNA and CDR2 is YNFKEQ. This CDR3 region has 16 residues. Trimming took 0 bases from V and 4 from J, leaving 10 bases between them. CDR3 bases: TGTGCCAGCAGCCAAGAAGACCAAAGATATAATTCACCCCTCCACTTT. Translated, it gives CASSQEDQRYNSPLHF.

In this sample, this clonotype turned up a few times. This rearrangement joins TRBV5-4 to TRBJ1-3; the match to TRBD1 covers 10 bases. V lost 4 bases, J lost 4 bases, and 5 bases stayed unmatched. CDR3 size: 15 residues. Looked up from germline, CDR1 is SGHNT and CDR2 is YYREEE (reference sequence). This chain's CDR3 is CASSRDRGNGNTIYF. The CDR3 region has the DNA TGTGCCAGCAGCCGGGACAGGGGAAACGGAAACACCATATATTTT.

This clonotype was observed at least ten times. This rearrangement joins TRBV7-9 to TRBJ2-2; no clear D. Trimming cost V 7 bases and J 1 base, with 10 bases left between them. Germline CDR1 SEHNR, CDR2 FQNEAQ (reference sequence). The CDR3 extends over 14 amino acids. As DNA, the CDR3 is TGTGCCAGCATCGAACAGCTGAACACCGGGGAGCTGTTTTTT. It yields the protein CASIEQLNTGELFF.

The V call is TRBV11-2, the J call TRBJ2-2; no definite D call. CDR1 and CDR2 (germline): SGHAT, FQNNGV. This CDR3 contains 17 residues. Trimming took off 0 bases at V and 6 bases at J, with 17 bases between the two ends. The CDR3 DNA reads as TGTGCCAGCAGCTTAGATTTAGGTGGTTGGGCCCCCGGGGAGCTGTTTTTT. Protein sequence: CASSLDLGGWAPGELFF.

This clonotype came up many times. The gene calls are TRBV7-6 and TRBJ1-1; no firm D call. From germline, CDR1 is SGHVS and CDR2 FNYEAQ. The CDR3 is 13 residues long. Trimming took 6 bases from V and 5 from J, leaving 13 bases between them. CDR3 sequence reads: CASSPLRGTEAFF. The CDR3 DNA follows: TGTGCCAGCAGTCCCTTGCGGGGAACTGAAGCTTTCTTT.

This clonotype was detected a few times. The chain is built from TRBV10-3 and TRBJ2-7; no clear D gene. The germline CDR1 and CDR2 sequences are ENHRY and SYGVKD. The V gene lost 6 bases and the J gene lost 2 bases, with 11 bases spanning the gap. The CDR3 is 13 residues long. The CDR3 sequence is CAISRSETYEQYF. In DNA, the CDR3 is TGTGCCATCAGCCGCAGTGAGACCTACGAGCAGTACTTC.

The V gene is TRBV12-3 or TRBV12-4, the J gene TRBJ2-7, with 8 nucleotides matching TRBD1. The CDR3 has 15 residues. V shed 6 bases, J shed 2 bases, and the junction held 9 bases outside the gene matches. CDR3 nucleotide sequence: TGTGCCAGCAGCTCCCCAGACAGGGGACCCTACGAGCAGTACTTC. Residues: CASSSPDRGPYEQYF.

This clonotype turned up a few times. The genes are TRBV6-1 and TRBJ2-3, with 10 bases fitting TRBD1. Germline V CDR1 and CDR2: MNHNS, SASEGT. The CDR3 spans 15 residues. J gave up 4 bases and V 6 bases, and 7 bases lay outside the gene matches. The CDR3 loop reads CASRSTGGAADTQYF. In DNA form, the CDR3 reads TGTGCCAGCAGATCGACAGGGGGCGCGGCAGATACGCAGTATTTT.

The CDR3 nucleotides are TGTGCCAGCAGTTTCCCGGGAGGCCGGGGGGAGACCCAGTACTTC. Translated: CASSFPGGRGETQYF. V gene TRBV6-5 combines with J gene TRBJ2-5, with TRBD2 identical over 7 bases. After removal of 4 bases from V and 5 bases from J, the junction contained 10 bases not matched to a gene. The CDR3 contains 15 residues. The germline gives CDR1 MNHEY, CDR2 SVGAGI.

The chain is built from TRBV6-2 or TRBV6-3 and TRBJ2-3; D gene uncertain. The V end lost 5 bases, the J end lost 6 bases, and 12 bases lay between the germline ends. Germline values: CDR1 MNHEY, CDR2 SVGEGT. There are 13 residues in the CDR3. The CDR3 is CASSRPGGDTQYF. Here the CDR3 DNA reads TGTGCCAGCAGTCGCCCAGGTGGGGATACGCAGTATTTT.

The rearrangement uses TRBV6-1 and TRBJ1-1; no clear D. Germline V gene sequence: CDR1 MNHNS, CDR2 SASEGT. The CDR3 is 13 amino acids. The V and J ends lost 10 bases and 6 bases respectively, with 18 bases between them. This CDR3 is CATREPGWPEAFF. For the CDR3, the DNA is TGTGCCACCCGTGAGCCCGGTTGGCCTGAAGCTTTCTTT.